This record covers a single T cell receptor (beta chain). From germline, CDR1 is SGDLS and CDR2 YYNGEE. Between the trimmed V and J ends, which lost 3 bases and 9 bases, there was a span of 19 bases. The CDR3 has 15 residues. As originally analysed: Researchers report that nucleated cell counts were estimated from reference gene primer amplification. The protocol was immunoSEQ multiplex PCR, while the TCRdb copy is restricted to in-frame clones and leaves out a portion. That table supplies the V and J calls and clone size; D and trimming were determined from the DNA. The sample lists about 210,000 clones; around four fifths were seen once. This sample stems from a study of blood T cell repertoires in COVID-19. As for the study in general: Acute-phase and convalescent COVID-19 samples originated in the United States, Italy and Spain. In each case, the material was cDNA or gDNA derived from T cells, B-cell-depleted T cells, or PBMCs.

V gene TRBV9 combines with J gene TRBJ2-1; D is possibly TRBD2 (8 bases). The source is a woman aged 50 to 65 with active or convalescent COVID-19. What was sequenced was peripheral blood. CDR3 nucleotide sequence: TGTGCCAGCAGCGCGGGAGGGACAGCGATTGGTGAGCAGTTCTTC. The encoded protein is CASSAGGTAIGEQFF.